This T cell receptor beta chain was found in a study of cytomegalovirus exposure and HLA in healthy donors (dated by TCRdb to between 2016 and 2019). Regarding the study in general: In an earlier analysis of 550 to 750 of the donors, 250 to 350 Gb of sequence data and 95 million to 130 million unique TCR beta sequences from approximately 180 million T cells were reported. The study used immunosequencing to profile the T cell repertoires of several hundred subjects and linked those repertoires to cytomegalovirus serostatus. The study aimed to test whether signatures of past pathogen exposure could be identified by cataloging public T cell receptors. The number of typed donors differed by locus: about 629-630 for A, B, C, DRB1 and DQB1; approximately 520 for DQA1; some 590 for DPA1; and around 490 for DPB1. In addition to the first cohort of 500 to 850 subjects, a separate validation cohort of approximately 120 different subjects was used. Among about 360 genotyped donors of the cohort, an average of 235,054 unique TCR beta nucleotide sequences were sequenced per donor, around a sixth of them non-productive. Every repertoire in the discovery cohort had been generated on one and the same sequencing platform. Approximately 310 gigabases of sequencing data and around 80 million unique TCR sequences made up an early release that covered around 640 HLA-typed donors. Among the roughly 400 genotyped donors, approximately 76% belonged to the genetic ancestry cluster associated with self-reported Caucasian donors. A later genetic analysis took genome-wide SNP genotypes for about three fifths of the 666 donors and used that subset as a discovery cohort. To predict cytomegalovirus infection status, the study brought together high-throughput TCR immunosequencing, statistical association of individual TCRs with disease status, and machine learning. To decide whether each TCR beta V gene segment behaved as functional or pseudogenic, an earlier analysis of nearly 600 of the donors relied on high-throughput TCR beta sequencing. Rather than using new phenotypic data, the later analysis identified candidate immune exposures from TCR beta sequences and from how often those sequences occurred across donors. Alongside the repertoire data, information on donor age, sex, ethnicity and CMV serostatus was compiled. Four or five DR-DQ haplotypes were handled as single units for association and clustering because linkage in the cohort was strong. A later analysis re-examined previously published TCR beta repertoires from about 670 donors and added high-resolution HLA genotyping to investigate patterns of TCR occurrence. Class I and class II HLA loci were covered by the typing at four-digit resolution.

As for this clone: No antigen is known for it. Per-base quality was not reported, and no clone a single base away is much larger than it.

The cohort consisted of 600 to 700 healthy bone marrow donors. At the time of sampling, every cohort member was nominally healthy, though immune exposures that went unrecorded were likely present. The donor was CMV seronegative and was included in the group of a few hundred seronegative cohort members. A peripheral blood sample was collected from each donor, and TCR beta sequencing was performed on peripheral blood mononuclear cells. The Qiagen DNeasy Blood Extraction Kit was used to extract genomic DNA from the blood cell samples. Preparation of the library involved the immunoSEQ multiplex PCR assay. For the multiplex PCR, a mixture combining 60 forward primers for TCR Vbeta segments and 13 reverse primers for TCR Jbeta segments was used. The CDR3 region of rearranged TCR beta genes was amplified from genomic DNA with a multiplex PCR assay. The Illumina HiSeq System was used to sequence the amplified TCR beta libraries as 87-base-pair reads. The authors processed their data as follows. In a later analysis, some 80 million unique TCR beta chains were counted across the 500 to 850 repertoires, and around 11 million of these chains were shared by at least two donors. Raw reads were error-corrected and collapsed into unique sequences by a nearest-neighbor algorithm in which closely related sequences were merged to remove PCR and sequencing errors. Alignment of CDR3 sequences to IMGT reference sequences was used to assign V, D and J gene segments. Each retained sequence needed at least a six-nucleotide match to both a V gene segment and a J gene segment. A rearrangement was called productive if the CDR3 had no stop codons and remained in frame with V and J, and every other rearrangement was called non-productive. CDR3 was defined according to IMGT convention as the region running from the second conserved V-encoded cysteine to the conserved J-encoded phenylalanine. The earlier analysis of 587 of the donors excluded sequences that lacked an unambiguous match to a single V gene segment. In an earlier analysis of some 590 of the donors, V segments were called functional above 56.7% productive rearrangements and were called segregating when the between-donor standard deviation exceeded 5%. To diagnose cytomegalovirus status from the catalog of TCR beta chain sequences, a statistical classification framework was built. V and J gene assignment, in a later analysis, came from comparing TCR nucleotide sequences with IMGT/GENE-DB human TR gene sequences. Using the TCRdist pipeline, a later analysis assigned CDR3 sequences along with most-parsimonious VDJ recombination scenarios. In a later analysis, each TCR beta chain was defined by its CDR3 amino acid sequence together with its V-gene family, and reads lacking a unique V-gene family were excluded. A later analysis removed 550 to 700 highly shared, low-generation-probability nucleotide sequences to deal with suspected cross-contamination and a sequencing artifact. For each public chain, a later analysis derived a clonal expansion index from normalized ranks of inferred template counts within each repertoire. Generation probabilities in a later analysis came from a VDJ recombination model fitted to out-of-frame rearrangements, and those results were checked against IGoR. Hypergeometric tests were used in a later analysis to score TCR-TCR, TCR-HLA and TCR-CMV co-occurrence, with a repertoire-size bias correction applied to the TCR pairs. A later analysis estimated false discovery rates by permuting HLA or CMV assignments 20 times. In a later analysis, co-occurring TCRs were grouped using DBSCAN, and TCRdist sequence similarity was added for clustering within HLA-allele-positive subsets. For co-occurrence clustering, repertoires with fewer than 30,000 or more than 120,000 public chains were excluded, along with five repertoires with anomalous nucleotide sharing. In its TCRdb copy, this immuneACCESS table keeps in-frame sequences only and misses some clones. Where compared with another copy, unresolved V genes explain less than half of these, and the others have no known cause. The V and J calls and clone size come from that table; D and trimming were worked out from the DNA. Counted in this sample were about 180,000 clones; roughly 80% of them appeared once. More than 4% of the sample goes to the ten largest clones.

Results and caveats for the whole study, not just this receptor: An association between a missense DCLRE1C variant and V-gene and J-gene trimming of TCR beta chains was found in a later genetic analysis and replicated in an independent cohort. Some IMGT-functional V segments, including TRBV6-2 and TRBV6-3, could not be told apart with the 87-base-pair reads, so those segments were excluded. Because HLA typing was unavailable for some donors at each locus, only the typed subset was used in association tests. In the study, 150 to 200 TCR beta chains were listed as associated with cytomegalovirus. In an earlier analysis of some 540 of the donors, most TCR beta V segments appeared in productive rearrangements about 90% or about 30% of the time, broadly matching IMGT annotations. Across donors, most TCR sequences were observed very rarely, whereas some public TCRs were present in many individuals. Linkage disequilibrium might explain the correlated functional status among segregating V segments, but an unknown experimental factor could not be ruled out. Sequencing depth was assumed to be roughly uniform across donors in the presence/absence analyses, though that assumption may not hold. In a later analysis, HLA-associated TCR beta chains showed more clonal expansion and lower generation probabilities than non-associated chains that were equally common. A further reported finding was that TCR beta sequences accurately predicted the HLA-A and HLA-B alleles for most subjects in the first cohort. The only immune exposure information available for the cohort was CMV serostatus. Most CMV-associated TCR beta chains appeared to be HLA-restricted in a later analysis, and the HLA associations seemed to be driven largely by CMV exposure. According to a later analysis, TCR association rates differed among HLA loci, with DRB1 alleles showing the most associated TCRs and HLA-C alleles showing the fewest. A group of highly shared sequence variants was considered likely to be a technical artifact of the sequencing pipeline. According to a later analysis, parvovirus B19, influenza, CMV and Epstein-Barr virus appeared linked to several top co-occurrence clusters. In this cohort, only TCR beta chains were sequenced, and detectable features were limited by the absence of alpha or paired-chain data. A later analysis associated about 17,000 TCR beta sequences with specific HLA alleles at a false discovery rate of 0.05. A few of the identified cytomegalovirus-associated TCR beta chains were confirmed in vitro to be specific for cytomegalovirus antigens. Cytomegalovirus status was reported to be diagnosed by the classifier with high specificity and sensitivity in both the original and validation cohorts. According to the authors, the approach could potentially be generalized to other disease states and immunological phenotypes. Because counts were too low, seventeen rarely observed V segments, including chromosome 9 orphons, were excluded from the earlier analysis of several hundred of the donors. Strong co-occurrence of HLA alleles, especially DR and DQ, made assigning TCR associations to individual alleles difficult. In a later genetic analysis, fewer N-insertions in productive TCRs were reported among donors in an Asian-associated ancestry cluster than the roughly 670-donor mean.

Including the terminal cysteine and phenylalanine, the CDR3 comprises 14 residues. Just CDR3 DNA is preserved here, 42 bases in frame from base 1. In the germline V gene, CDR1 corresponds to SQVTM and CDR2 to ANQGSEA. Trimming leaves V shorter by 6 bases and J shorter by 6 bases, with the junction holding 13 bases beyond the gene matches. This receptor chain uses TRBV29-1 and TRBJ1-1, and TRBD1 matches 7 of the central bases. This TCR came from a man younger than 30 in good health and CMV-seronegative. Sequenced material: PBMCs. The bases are TGCAGCGTCGAGAATGACAGGGTTATCGCTGAAGCTTTCTTT. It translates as CSVENDRVIAEAFF.